The TCR beta chain described here comes from a study of cytomegalovirus exposure and HLA in healthy donors. Each of the donors was a healthy bone marrow donor. Germline V gene lookup returns CDR1 MNHNY and CDR2 SVGAGI (reference sequence). V was pared by 3 bases and J by 1 base, with 11 bases between. The CDR3 runs 15 residues. The PCR contained 60 Vbeta and 13 Jbeta primers. Clones were sequenced by immunoSEQ multiplex PCR, and TCRdb holds only the in-frame ones, with some missing. The sample yields fewer than 200,000 clones, around 76% seen once. As for this clone: Its antigen remains unidentified.

The study, taken as a whole, reports: One cluster of highly shared sequence variants probably arose as a sequencing artifact.

The clonotype was recovered from a man aged 40-55 years in good health and CMV-seropositive. Input material: PBMCs. The chain links TRBV6-6 to TRBJ2-3, with D tentatively TRBD2 (6 bases). The CDR3 DNA reads as TGTGCCAGCAGTTATCAAGGCGGGGGCACAGATACGCAGTATTTT. It is translated as CASSYQGGGTDTQYF.